This T cell receptor beta chain stems from a study of shared clonotypes between healthy human individuals. As to this clone: Other DNA sequences in this specimen translate into the identical CDR3.

Clones were read by immunoSEQ multiplex PCR, and TCRdb kept only the in-frame ones, dropping some. The sample consists of about 1.9 million clones, around 93% of them appearing once. In the naive CD8 group, cells lacked CD45RO and were positively selected for CCR7, so terminally differentiated effector memory CD45RA+ cells were left out. This CDR3 region has 13 residues. Germline lookup yields CDR1 LNHDA and CDR2 SQIVND (reference sequence). The V gene lost 6 bases and the J gene lost 2 bases, with 7 bases spanning the gap. The clonotype originates from a man between 18 and 35 years old in good health. Some clones in this sample may be carry-over from other donors' samples. Sequencing input: naive CD8+ T cells from PBMCs. The rearrangement links TRBV19 to TRBJ2-2; D uncertain. CDR3 DNA: TGTGCCAGTAGCATCCTCAACACCGGGGAGCTGTTTTTT. This gives the protein CASSILNTGELFF.